This TCR beta chain was obtained from a study of cytomegalovirus exposure and HLA in healthy donors. Overall study: Among the 400 or so donors who were genotyped, approximately 83% fell in the genetic ancestry cluster that is associated with self-reported Caucasian donors. Study-level results: Later on, an analysis showed TCR association rates differing by HLA locus, with DRB1 the most and HLA-C the fewest. As confirmed in vitro, three CMV-associated chains were specific for CMV antigens.

Comments on this clone: What it recognizes is unknown.

60 Vbeta and 13 Jbeta primers were used in PCR. The data were produced by immunoSEQ multiplex PCR, yet TCRdb's version contains in-frame clones alone and is incomplete. Here the sample spans 70,000 to 75,000 clones, 72% being singletons. V was pared by 6 bases and J by 7 bases, with 10 bases of the junction left unmatched. Germline assignment: CDR1 LNHDA and CDR2 SQIVND (reference sequence). This CDR3 region has 15 residues. This receptor was obtained from a woman between 40 and 55 years old in good health and CMV-seropositive. The chain carries TRBV19 and TRBJ1-4, with 8 bases fitting TRBD1. The sequenced sample was PBMCs. This chain's CDR3 is CASSTGGTGSEKLFF. In DNA, the CDR3 is TGTGCCAGTAGCACCGGAGGGACAGGATCTGAAAAACTGTTTTTT.